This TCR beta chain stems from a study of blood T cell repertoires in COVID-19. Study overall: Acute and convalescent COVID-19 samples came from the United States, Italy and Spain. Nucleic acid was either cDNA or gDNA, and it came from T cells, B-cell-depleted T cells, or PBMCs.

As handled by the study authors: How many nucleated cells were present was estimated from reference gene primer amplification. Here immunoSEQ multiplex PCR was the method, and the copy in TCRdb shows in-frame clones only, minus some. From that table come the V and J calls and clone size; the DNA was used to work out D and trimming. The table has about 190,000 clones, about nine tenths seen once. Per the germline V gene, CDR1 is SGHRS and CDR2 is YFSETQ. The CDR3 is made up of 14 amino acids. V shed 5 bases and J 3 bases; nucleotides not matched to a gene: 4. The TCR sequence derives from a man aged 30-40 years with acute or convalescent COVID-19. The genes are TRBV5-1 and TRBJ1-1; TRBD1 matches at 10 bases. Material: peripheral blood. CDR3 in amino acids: CASRSGTGDTEAFF. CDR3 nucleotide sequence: TGCGCCAGCAGATCCGGGACAGGGGACACTGAAGCTTTCTTT.